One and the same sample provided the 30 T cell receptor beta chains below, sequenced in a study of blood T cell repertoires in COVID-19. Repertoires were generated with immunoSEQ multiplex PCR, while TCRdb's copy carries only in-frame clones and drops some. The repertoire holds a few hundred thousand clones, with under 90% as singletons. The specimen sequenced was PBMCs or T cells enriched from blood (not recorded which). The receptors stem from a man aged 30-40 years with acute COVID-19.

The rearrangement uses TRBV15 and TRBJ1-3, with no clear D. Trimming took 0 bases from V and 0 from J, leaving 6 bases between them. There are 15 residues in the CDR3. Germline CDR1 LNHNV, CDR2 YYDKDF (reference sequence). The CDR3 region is CATSREQISGNTIYF. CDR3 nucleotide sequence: TGTGCCACCAGCAGAGAACAGATCTCTGGAAACACCATATATTTT.

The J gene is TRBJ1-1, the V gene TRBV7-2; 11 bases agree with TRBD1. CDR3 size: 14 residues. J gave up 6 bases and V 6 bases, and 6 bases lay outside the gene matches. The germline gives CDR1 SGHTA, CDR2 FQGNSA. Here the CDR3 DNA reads TGTGCCAGCAGGAAGCCGGGACAGGGGGCTGAAGCTTTCTTT. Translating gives CASRKPGQGAEAFF.

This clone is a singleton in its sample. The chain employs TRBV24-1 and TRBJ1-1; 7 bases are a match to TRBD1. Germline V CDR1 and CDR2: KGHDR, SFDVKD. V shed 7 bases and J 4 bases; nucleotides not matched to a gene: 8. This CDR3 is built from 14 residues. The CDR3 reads CATRDRAWGTEAFF. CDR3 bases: TGTGCCACCAGAGACAGGGCTTGGGGCACTGAAGCTTTCTTT.

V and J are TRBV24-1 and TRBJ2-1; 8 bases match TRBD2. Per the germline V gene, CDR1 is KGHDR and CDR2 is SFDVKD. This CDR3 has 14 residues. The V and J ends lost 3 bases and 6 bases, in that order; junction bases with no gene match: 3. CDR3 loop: CATSDHGLANEQFF. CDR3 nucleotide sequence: TGTGCCACCAGTGATCATGGACTAGCCAATGAGCAGTTCTTC.

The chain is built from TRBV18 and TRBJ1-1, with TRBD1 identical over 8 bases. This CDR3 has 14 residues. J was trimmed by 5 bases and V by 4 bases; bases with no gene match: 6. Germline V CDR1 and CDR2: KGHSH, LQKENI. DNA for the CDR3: TGTGCCAGCTCACGGGACAGGTCAAATACTGAAGCTTTCTTT. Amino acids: CASSRDRSNTEAFF.

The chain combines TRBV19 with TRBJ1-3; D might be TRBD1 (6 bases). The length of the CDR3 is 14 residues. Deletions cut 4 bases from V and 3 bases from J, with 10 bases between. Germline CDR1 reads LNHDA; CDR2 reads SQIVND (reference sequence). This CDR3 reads CASSTTGLGNTIYF. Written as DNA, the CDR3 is TGTGCCAGTAGTACTACAGGGCTTGGAAACACCATATATTTT. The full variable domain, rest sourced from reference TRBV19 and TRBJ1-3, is DGGITQSPKYLFRKEGQNVTLSCEQNLNHDAMYWYRQDPGQGLRLIYYSQIVNDFQKGDIAEGYSVSREKKESFPLTVTSAQKNPTAFYLCASSTTGLGNTIYFGEGSWLTVV.

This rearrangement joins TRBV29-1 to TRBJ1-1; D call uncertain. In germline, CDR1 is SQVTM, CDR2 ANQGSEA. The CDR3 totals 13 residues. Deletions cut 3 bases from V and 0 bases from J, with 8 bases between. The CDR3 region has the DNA TGCAGCGTTGAGTCCGGGATGAACACTGAAGCTTTCTTT. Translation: CSVESGMNTEAFF.

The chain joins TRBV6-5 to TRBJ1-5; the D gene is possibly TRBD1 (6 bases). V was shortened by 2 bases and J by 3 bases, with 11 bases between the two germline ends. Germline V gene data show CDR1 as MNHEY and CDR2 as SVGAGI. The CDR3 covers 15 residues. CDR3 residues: CASSYEGVNNQPQHF. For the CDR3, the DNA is TGTGCCAGCAGTTACGAGGGGGTAAACAATCAGCCCCAGCATTTT.

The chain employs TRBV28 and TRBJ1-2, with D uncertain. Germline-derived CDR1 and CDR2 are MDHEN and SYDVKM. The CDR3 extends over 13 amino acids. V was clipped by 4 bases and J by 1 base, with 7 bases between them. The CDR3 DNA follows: TGTGCCAGCAGTTCCGGGAATAACTATGGCTACACCTTC. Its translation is CASSSGNNYGYTF.

The CDR3 DNA sequence: TGCAGTGCTAGTTTTGGACAGGGAAACACTGAAGCTTTCTTT. Its protein is CSASFGQGNTEAFF. The rearrangement joins TRBV20-1 to TRBJ1-1, with 8 positions matching TRBD1. CDR3 length: 14 amino acids. J lost 2 bases, V lost 3 bases, and 5 bases had no gene match. Germline V gene data show CDR1 as DFQATT and CDR2 as SNEGSKA (reference sequence).

CDR3 amino acids: CASSIQGSYNEQFF. DNA for the CDR3: TGTGCCAGCAGTATACAGGGCTCCTACAATGAGCAGTTCTTC. This chain connects TRBV27 to TRBJ2-1; TRBD1 might be the D (6 bases). Germline V gives CDR1 MNHEY, CDR2 SMNVEV (reference sequence). CDR3 length: 14 amino acids. The V end was cut by 5 bases, the J end by 0 bases, with 8 bases between.

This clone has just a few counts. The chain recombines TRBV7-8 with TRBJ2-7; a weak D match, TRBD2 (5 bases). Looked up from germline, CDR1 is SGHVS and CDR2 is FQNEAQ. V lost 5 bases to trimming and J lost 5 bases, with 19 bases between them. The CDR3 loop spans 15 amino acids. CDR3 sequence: CASSLLLGAIHEQYV. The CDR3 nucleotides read TGTGCCAGCAGCCTGCTTCTGGGAGCGATCCACGAGCAGTACGTC.

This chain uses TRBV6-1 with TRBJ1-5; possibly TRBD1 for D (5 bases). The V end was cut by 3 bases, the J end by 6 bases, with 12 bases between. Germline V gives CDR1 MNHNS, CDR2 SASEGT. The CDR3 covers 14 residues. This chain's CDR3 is CASSDGGVGQPQHF. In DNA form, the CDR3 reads TGTGCCAGCAGTGATGGAGGGGTGGGTCAGCCCCAGCATTTT.

The CDR3 spells CATRTGGNTDTQYF. CDR3 DNA: TGTGCCACGCGGACAGGGGGGAACACAGATACGCAGTATTTT. This rearrangement joins TRBV19 to TRBJ2-3, with 10 bases matching TRBD1. CDR3 length equals 14 residues. V gave up 10 bases and J gave up 2 bases; unmatched junction bases: 6. CDR1 and CDR2 (germline): LNHDA, SQIVND (reference sequence). The whole variable domain, filled in from reference TRBV19 and TRBJ2-3, reads DGGITQSPKYLFRKEGQNVTLSCEQNLNHDAMYWYRQDPGQGLRLIYYSQIVNDFQKGDIAEGYSVSREKKESFPLTVTSAQKNPTAFYLCATRTGGNTDTQYFGPGTRLTVL.

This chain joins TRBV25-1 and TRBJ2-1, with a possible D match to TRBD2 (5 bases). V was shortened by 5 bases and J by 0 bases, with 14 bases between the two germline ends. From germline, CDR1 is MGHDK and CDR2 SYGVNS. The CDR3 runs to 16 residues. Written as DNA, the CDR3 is TGTGCCAGCAGTTATACTAGACTTAGCTCCTACAATGAGCAGTTCTTC. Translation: CASSYTRLSSYNEQFF. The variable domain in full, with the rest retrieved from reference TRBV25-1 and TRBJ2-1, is EADIYQTPRYLVIGTGKKITLECSQTMGHDKMYWYQQDPGMELHLIHYSYGVNSTEKGDLSSESTVSRIRTEHFPLTLESARPSHTSQYLCASSYTRLSSYNEQFFGPGTRLTVL.

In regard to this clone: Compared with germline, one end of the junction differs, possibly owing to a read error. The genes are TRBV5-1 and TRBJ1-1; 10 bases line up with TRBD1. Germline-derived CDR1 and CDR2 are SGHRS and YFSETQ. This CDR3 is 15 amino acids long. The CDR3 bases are TGTGCCAGCAACCCTCGGACAGGGGGGGACACTGAAGCTTTCTTT. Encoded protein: CASNPRTGGDTEAFF.

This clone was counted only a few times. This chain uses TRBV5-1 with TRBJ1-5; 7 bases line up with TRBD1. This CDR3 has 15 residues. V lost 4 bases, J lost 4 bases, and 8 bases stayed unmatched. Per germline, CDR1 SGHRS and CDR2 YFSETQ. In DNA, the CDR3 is TGCGCCAGCAGCCAGGGGACAGACCCGAATCAGCCCCAGCATTTT. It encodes CASSQGTDPNQPQHF.

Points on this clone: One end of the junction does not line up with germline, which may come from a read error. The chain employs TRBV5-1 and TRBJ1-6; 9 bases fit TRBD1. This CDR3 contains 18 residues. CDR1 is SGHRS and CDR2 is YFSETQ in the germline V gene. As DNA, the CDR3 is TGTGCCAGCAGCCTGGCCCTCACAGGGGGCGCGGGTAACTCACCCCTCCACTTT. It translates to CASSLALTGGAGNSPLHF.

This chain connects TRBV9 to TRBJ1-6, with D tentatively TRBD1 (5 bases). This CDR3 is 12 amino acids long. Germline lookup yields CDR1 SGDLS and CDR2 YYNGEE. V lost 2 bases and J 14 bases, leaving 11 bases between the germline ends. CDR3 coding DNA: TGTGCCAGCAGCGTGCCACGGGGGACCCTCCACTTT. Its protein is CASSVPRGTLHF. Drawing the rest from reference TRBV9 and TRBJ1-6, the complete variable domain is DSGVTQTPKHLITATGQRVTLRCSPRSGDLSVYWYQQSLDQGLQFLIQYYNGEERAKGNILERFSAQQFPDLHSELNLSSLELGDSALYFCASSVPRGTLHFGNGTRLTVT.

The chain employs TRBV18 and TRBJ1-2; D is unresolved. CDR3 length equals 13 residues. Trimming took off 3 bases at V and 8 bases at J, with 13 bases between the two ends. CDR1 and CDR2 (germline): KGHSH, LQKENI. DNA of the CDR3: TGTGCCAGCTCACCGCCACAGCCCGGCGGCTACACCTTC. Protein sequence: CASSPPQPGGYTF.

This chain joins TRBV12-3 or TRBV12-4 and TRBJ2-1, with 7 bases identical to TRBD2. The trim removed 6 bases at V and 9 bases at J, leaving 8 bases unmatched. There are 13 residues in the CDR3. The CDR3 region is CASRAAGVGEQFF. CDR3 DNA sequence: TGTGCCAGCAGGGCTGCGGGGGTCGGTGAGCAGTTCTTC.

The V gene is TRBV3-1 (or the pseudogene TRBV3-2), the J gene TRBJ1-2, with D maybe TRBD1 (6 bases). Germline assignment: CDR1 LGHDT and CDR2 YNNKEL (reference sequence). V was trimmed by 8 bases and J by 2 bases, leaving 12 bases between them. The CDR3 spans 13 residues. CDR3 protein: CASSGTPNYGYTF. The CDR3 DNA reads TGTGCCAGCTCCGGGACACCGAACTATGGCTACACCTTC.

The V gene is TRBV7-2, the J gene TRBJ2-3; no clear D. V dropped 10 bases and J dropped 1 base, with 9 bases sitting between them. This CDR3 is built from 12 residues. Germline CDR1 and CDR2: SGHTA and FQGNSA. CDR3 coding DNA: TGTGCCATCCGGGTCGGCACAGATACGCAGTATTTT. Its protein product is CAIRVGTDTQYF.

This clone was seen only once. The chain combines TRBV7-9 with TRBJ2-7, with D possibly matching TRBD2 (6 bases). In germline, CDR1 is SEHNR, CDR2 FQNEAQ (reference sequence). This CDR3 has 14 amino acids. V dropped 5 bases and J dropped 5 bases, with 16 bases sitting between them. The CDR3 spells CASSGTDGWHEQYV. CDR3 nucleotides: TGTGCCAGCAGCGGGACTGACGGGTGGCACGAGCAGTACGTC.

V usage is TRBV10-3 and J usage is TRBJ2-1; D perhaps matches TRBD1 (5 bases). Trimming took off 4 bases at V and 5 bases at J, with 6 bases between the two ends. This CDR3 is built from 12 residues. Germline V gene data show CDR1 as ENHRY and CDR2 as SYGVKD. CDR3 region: CAISVGDNEQFF. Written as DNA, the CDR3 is TGTGCCATCAGTGTAGGGGACAATGAGCAGTTCTTC.

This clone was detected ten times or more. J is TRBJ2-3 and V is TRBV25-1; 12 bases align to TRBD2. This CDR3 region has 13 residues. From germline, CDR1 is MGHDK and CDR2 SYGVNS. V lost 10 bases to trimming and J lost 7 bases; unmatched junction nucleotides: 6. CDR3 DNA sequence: TGTGCCACCTCTAGCGGGGGGGCCCATACGCAGTATTTT. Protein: CATSSGGAHTQYF. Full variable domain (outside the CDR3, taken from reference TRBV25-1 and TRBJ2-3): EADIYQTPRYLVIGTGKKITLECSQTMGHDKMYWYQQDPGMELHLIHYSYGVNSTEKGDLSSESTVSRIRTEHFPLTLESARPSHTSQYLCATSSGGAHTQYFGPGTRLTVL.

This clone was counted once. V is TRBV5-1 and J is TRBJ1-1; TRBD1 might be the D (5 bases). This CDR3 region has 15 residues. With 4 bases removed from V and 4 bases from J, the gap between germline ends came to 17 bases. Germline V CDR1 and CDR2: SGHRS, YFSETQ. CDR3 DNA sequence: TGCGCCAGCAGCCCTCAAAATCAGGGTCGCACTGAAGCTTTCTTT. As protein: CASSPQNQGRTEAFF. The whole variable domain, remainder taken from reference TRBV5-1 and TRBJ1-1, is KAGVTQTPRYLIKTRGQQVTLSCSPISGHRSVSWYQQTPGQGLQFLFEYFSETQRNKGNFPGRFSGRQFSNSRSEMNVSTLELGDSALYLCASSPQNQGRTEAFFGQGTRLTVV.

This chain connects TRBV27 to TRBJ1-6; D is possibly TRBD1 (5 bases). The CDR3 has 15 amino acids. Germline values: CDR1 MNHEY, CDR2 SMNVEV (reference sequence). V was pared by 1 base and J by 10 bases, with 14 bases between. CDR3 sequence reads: CASSLLGREGSPLHF. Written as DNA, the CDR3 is TGTGCCAGCAGTTTATTGGGCAGGGAGGGATCACCCCTCCACTTT.

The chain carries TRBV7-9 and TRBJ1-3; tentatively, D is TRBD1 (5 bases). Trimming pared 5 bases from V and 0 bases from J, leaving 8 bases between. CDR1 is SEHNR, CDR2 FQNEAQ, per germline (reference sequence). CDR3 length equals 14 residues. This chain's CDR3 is CASSDRGSGNTIYF. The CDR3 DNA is TGTGCCAGCAGCGACAGAGGCTCTGGAAACACCATATATTTT. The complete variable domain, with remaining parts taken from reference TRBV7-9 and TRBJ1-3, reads DTGVSQNPRHKITKRGQNVTFRCDPISEHNRLYWYRQTLGQGPEFLTYFQNEAQLEKSRLLSDRFSAERPKGSFSTLEIQRTEQGDSAMYLCASSDRGSGNTIYFGEGSWLTVV.

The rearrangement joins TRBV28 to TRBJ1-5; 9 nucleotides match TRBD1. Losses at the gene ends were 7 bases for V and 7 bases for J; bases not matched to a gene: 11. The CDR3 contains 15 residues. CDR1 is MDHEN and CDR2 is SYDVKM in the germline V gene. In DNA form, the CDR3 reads TGTGCCAGCACTCTCGGACAGGGGTATCGCCAGCCCCAGCATTTT. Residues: CASTLGQGYRQPQHF.